This TCR beta chain originates from a study of shared clonotypes between healthy human individuals. Study-wide findings and caveats: Researchers found naive subsets generally carried larger estimated richness than memory subsets. Non-shared clonotypes showed lower generation probabilities than clonotypes common to all four donors.

This table comes from immunoSEQ multiplex PCR, and its TCRdb copy is limited to in-frame clones, with some not included. The sample yields some 2,500,000 clones, around 92% seen once. V lost 5 bases to trimming and J lost 4 bases, with 18 bases between them. The CDR3 has 16 residues. CDR1 is MGHDK and CDR2 is SYGVNS in the germline V gene. Splitting of CD4+ cells produced CD45RA+ naive and CD45RA-negative memory subsets. This clone was detected once. Antigen unknown. This chain joins TRBV25-1 and TRBJ1-3; D may be TRBD1 (5 bases). The sequence was obtained from a man between 18 and 35 years old in good health. Some clones in this sample may be carry-over from other donors' samples. Sample: naive CD4+ T cells from PBMCs. Subset denoted: CD45RA+ positively selected. The DNA of the CDR3 is TGTGCCAGCAGTCAAGGGGTCAGTCAGTTGGGAAACACCATATATTTT. Protein product: CASSQGVSQLGNTIYF.